The 30 T cell receptor beta chains below were found in one sample sequenced in a study of Graves' ophthalmopathy and Graves' hyperthyroidism. Beta-chain TCR CDR3 regions were amplified from RNA transcripts. Investigators did first-round RT-PCR with HTBI primers, then second-round multiplex PCR. TCRdb itself ran the multiplex PCR reads through MiXCR, one entry per CDR3 protein. Of over 150,000 distinct CDR3 sequences listed, approximately 38% were seen once; the top ten hold less than 6%. Specimen: peripheral blood. These receptors came from a woman in her forties with Graves' ophthalmopathy.

J is TRBJ2-5 and V is TRBV7-8, with unresolved D. Per the germline V gene, CDR1 is SGHVS and CDR2 is FQNEAQ. V lost 2 bases and J lost 2, with 12 bases in between. The CDR3 is 15 amino acids. As DNA, the CDR3 is TGTGCCAGCAGCTTATATCTCCGGATACAAGAGACCCAGTACTTC. Translated: CASSLYLRIQETQYF.

The sample holds a few counts of this clonotype. The chain carries TRBV12-3 or TRBV12-4 and TRBJ1-2, with 8 nucleotides matching TRBD1. This CDR3 region has 15 residues. The trim removed 5 bases at V and 8 bases at J, leaving 13 bases unmatched. CDR3 residues: CASSPLDRAKRGYTF. The CDR3 coding sequence is TGTGCCAGCAGTCCACTGGACAGGGCTAAAAGGGGCTACACCTTC.

This clonotype was recorded at least ten times. V is TRBV28 and J is TRBJ2-7, with D possibly TRBD1 on 6 matching bases. The CDR3 consists of 12 residues. The V and J ends lost 8 bases and 2 bases respectively, with 10 bases between them. Germline CDR1 MDHEN, CDR2 SYDVKM. This CDR3 is CASAGQTYEQYF. CDR3 coding DNA: TGTGCCAGCGCCGGACAGACCTACGAGCAGTACTTC. Supplemented by reference TRBV28 and TRBJ2-7, the full variable domain reads DVKVTQSSRYLVKRTGEKVFLECVQDMDHENMFWYRQDPGLGLRLIYFSYDVKMKEKGDIPEGYSVSREKKERFSLILESASTNQTSMYLCASAGQTYEQYFGPGTRLTVT.

This clonotype has a count of ten or more. The rearrangement joins TRBV4-2 to TRBJ2-5; no firm D call. CDR1 and CDR2 from the germline V gene are LGHNA and YNFKEQ. CDR3 length: 17 residues. V lost 1 base, J lost 0 bases, and 15 bases lay in between. CDR3 nucleotide sequence: TGTGCCAGCAGCCAAGCTTGGGCAATGGCGGACCAAGAGACCCAGTACTTC. Protein product: CASSQAWAMADQETQYF.

This clonotype was observed a few times. The chain employs TRBV30 and TRBJ2-5, with TRBD2 matching 7 bases. Unmatched junction bases numbered 2, after V lost 2 bases and J lost 2 bases. CDR1 and CDR2 (germline): GTSNPN, SVGIG (reference sequence). The CDR3 is 13 amino acids. CDR3 in amino acids: CAWSPGGQETQYF. CDR3 bases: TGTGCCTGGAGTCCCGGGGGGCAAGAGACCCAGTACTTC.

The chain joins TRBV6-1 to TRBJ1-3; no clear D gene. CDR3 size: 12 residues. V lost 8 bases and J 4 bases, leaving 9 bases between the germline ends. The germline gives CDR1 MNHNS, CDR2 SASEGT. CDR3 residues: CASEKDGNTIYF. CDR3 sequence (DNA): TGTGCCAGCGAGAAAGACGGAAACACCATATATTTT.

This clonotype was detected many times. The J gene is TRBJ2-7, the V gene TRBV28; D tentatively fits TRBD1 or TRBD2 (6 bases each). Germline V gene data show CDR1 as MDHEN and CDR2 as SYDVKM. The length of the CDR3 is 17 residues. Deletions cut 2 bases from V and 4 bases from J, with 21 bases between. The CDR3 loop reads CASSLGGSRGQNYEQYF. For the CDR3, the DNA is TGTGCCAGCAGTTTAGGGGGGTCCCGAGGACAGAATTACGAGCAGTACTTC. Filled out from reference TRBV28 and TRBJ2-7, the complete variable domain reads DVKVTQSSRYLVKRTGEKVFLECVQDMDHENMFWYRQDPGLGLRLIYFSYDVKMKEKGDIPEGYSVSREKKERFSLILESASTNQTSMYLCASSLGGSRGQNYEQYFGPGTRLTVT.

This clonotype has ten or more counts. Here the CDR3 reads CASSQSRQGGSPLHF. Written as DNA, the CDR3 is TGCGCCAGCAGCCAAAGCCGACAGGGGGGTTCACCCCTCCACTTT. This chain links TRBV4-3 with TRBJ1-6; 9 bases agree with TRBD1. The germline CDR1 and CDR2 sequences are LGHNA and YSLEER. The length of the CDR3 is 15 residues. The trim removed 2 bases at V and 9 bases at J, leaving 5 bases unmatched.

This clonotype was detected ten times or more. V and J are TRBV29-1 and TRBJ2-5, with D maybe TRBD2 (6 bases). The CDR3 extends over 14 amino acids. The V gene lost 1 base and the J gene lost 5 bases, with 14 bases spanning the gap. CDR1 and CDR2 from the germline V gene are SQVTM and ANQGSEA. CDR3 DNA sequence: TGCAGCGTTGAAGGACGACTAGTCGAGGAGACCCAGTACTTC. Translating gives CSVEGRLVEETQYF.

This clonotype has at least ten counts. The chain has TRBV6-6 and TRBJ2-2; TRBD2 matches at 9 bases. V lost 4 bases, J lost 5 bases, and 23 bases stayed unmatched. Germline CDR1 MNHNY, CDR2 SVGAGI (reference sequence). The CDR3 is 21 residues long. The CDR3: CASSSAVRVAGVVANTGELFF. CDR3 DNA sequence: TGTGCCAGCAGTTCCGCGGTCCGGGTAGCGGGAGTAGTGGCAAATACCGGGGAGCTGTTTTTT.

This clonotype was detected many times. The chain joins TRBV27 to TRBJ1-2, with 7 positions matching TRBD1. The CDR3 extends over 15 amino acids. Germline V CDR1 and CDR2: MNHEY, SMNVEV (reference sequence). Trimming took 5 bases from V and 1 from J; bases not matched to a gene: 7. The CDR3 here is CASSKGTESNYGYTF. The DNA of the CDR3 is TGTGCCAGCAGTAAGGGGACAGAAAGTAACTATGGCTACACCTTC.

This clonotype occurred many times. This chain uses TRBV28 with TRBJ1-5; 9 nucleotides match TRBD1. This CDR3 comprises 16 residues. The germline V gene encodes CDR1 MDHEN and CDR2 SYDVKM. V shed 5 bases and J 7 bases; nucleotides not matched to a gene: 12. Here the CDR3 reads CASSPYSGTGTQPQHF. CDR3 DNA sequence: TGTGCCAGCAGTCCCTACTCCGGGACAGGGACCCAGCCCCAGCATTTT.

This clonotype was counted ten times or more. The V call is TRBV7-9, the J call TRBJ2-7; D is undetermined. CDR3 size: 14 residues. Trimming stripped 5 bases from V and 5 bases from J, with 16 bases between. Germline V gives CDR1 SEHNR, CDR2 FQNEAQ (reference sequence). CDR3 bases: TGTGCCAGCAGCGCCGGTGGCAATGCGGACGAGCAGTACTTC. Amino acids: CASSAGGNADEQYF.

This clonotype appeared many times. The CDR3 sequence: CASSLNLDYEQYF. CDR3 DNA: TGTGCCAGCAGTTTAAATCTAGACTACGAGCAGTACTTC. This rearrangement joins TRBV27 to TRBJ2-7; no definite D call. Germline V CDR1 and CDR2: MNHEY, SMNVEV (reference sequence). This CDR3 region has 13 residues. V shed 2 bases and J shed 3 bases, with 8 bases lying between them.

This clonotype occurred many times. This chain links TRBV30 with TRBJ1-6, with TRBD1 matching over 8 bases. This CDR3 is 16 amino acids long. Germline-derived CDR1 and CDR2 are GTSNPN and SVGIG (reference sequence). V shed 5 bases and J 4 bases; nucleotides not matched to a gene: 10. DNA of the CDR3: TGTGCCTGGGCTTCGGACAGGGAAATATATAATTCACCCCTCCACTTT. Translated: CAWASDREIYNSPLHF.

This clonotype was counted ten times or more. The V gene is TRBV19, the J gene TRBJ1-5; D is ambiguous. The V and J ends lost 6 bases and 0 bases respectively, with 6 bases between them. The CDR3 totals 13 residues. The germline CDR1 and CDR2 sequences are LNHDA and SQIVND (reference sequence). The CDR3 here is CASRGNSNQPQHF. In DNA form, the CDR3 reads TGTGCCAGTAGAGGGAATAGCAATCAGCCCCAGCATTTT. The full variable domain, its missing parts supplied by reference TRBV19 and TRBJ1-5, is DGGITQSPKYLFRKEGQNVTLSCEQNLNHDAMYWYRQDPGQGLRLIYYSQIVNDFQKGDIAEGYSVSREKKESFPLTVTSAQKNPTAFYLCASRGNSNQPQHFGDGTRLSIL.

This clonotype was counted at least ten times. The V and J genes are TRBV5-1 and TRBJ1-3, with D uncertain. CDR1 and CDR2 from the germline V gene are SGHRS and YFSETQ. V was clipped by 0 bases and J by 6 bases, with 10 bases between them. The CDR3 totals 14 residues. CDR3 protein: CASSLGERANTIYF. For the CDR3, the DNA is TGCGCCAGCAGCTTGGGCGAAAGGGCAAACACCATATATTTT.

This clonotype was counted ten times or more. This sequence joins TRBV28 and TRBJ1-2, with D perhaps matching TRBD1 (6 bases). This CDR3 region has 13 residues. Between the trimmed V and J ends, which lost 4 bases and 0 bases, there was a span of 6 bases. Germline assignment: CDR1 MDHEN and CDR2 SYDVKM. CDR3 sequence: CASSYRANYGYTF. The CDR3 nucleotides read TGTGCCAGCAGTTACAGGGCTAACTATGGCTACACCTTC.

At least ten counts were recorded for this clonotype. The chain has TRBV27 and TRBJ2-7, with 10 bases matching TRBD1. This CDR3 contains 18 residues. The germline V gene encodes CDR1 MNHEY and CDR2 SMNVEV (reference sequence). Trimming cost V 1 base and J 2 bases; bases outside gene matches: 11. CDR3 protein: CASSLWSPGQGLTYEQYF. The CDR3 bases are TGTGCCAGCAGTTTATGGTCCCCGGGACAGGGGTTAACCTACGAGCAGTACTTC.

Many counts were recorded for this clonotype. J is TRBJ2-7 and V is TRBV12-3 or TRBV12-4; 8 positions agree with TRBD2. The CDR3 contains 14 residues. J was trimmed by 1 base and V by 7 bases; bases with no gene match: 6. CDR3: CASKSSGGSYEQYF. CDR3 DNA: TGTGCCAGCAAATCGAGCGGGGGTTCCTACGAGCAGTACTTC.

This clonotype was observed once. The chain uses TRBV6-5 and TRBJ2-7, with D perhaps given as TRBD1 or TRBD2 (6 bases each). Germline V gene sequence: CDR1 MNHEY, CDR2 SVGAGI. V was trimmed by 4 bases and J by 4 bases, leaving 14 bases between them. This CDR3 comprises 14 residues. The CDR3 loop is CASSSGAMVYEQYF. DNA of the CDR3: TGTGCCAGCAGTTCGGGGGCGATGGTTTACGAGCAGTACTTC.

This clonotype was counted at least ten times. The chain combines TRBV30 with TRBJ2-7; 7 bases line up with TRBD2. The J segment lost 2 bases and the V segment lost 3 bases, leaving 10 bases of the junction unmatched. The germline gives CDR1 GTSNPN, CDR2 SVGIG (reference sequence). This CDR3 has 15 amino acids. This CDR3 is CAWRGLGREAYEQYF. DNA of the CDR3: TGTGCCTGGAGGGGGTTGGGCCGGGAGGCCTACGAGCAGTACTTC.

The chain couples TRBV11-2 to TRBJ2-3; TRBD2 matches 7 bases. The germline gives CDR1 SGHAT, CDR2 FQNNGV. This CDR3 comprises 15 residues. Trimming at V came to 2 bases and at J to 4 bases, leaving 6 bases not matched to a gene. The DNA of the CDR3 is TGTGCCAGCAGCTTATGGGGCGGGAGCTCAGATACGCAGTATTTT. Its translation is CASSLWGGSSDTQYF.

The CDR3 region is CASSLGGGLPGEQYF. The CDR3 bases are TGTGCCAGCAGCTTGGGGGGAGGCCTCCCGGGGGAGCAGTACTTC. The chain joins TRBV7-2 to TRBJ2-7; D perhaps matches TRBD2 (6 bases). The CDR3 consists of 15 residues. V lost 3 bases and J lost 7, with 19 bases in between. The germline CDR1 and CDR2 sequences are SGHTA and FQGNSA.

This clonotype was recorded at least ten times. This chain connects TRBV20-1 to TRBJ1-2; 8 bases align to TRBD1. This CDR3 is 13 amino acids long. CDR1 and CDR2 (germline): DFQATT, SNEGSKA (reference sequence). J was trimmed by 4 bases and V by 5 bases; bases with no gene match: 6. The CDR3 nucleotides read TGCAGTGCTTCCTCAGGGGGCGGCTATGGCTACACCTTC. Translating it yields CSASSGGGYGYTF.

This clonotype was observed at least ten times. V is TRBV9 and J is TRBJ2-7, with 10 bases lining up with TRBD2. V shed 0 bases, J shed 2 bases, and the junction held 2 bases outside the gene matches. The CDR3 is 15 residues long. Per germline, CDR1 SGDLS and CDR2 YYNGEE. CDR3 loop: CASSVGSGRAYEQYF. In DNA form, the CDR3 reads TGTGCCAGCAGCGTAGGAAGCGGGAGGGCCTACGAGCAGTACTTC.

The chain employs TRBV12-3 or TRBV12-4 and TRBJ1-5; 10 nucleotides line up with TRBD1. The CDR3 length is 17 residues. V gave up 4 bases and J gave up 1 base; unmatched junction bases: 7. This CDR3 reads CASSSDRGTGSNQPQHF. The CDR3 DNA follows: TGTGCCAGCAGTTCGGACAGGGGGACGGGGAGCAATCAGCCCCAGCATTTT.

This clonotype was seen many times. This chain connects TRBV2 to TRBJ1-4, with TRBD1 as a possible D gene (6 bases). The V end was cut by 5 bases, the J end by 7 bases, with 14 bases between. From germline, CDR1 is SNHLY and CDR2 FYNNEI. The CDR3 consists of 14 residues. Written as DNA, the CDR3 is TGTGCCAGCAGTATAATGGGGGCGGGTGAAAAACTGTTTTTT. It translates to CASSIMGAGEKLFF. The full variable domain, with the rest looked up from reference TRBV2 and TRBJ1-4, is EPEVTQTPSHQVTQMGQEVILRCVPISNHLYFYWYRQILGQKVEFLVSFYNNEISEKSEIFDDQFSVERPDGSNFTLKIRSTKLEDSAMYFCASSIMGAGEKLFFGSGTQLSVL.

This clonotype came up many times. DNA for the CDR3: TGTGCCAGCACGTCAAGGCGGGAGATCCCCTACGAGCAGTACTTC. This sequence encodes CASTSRREIPYEQYF. The chain carries TRBV6-2 or TRBV6-3 and TRBJ2-7, with 7 nucleotides matching TRBD2. V lost 7 bases and J lost 2; bases outside the gene matches: 11. The CDR3 is made up of 15 amino acids. CDR1 is MNHEY, CDR2 SVGEGT, per germline.

This clonotype was seen at least ten times. V gene TRBV18 combines with J gene TRBJ2-5; D ambiguous. Trimming stripped 3 bases from V and 4 bases from J, with 9 bases between. The CDR3 consists of 13 residues. Germline loops: CDR1 KGHSH, CDR2 LQKENI. The CDR3 sequence: CASSPRPPETQYF. The CDR3 DNA sequence: TGTGCCAGCTCACCTCGTCCGCCAGAGACCCAGTACTTC.